A single sample is the source of the 22 T cell receptor beta chains below, sequenced in a study of tumor-infiltrating lymphocytes in primary liver carcinoma. Priming with a constant-region primer yielded TCR beta cDNA from roughly 0.45 ug total RNA. Sequencing libraries for TCR beta derived from three nested multiplex PCR rounds that used slightly modified ARM-PCR. Both of the initial two PCR rounds ran for nine to eleven cycles and employed TRBV1-TRBV30 forward primers alongside a C-beta reverse primer. Via MiXCR, TCRdb re-called the multiplex PCR reads, giving one row per CDR3 protein. The sample lists about 320,000 distinct CDR3 sequences; about 60% were seen once. Blood RNA was derived from unsorted whole blood, and germline DNA was extracted too. What was sequenced was peripheral blood. These receptors came from a man aged 35 to 55 with primary liver carcinoma and hepatitis B virus infection.

The V call is TRBV29-1, the J call TRBJ2-3; 8 positions match TRBD1. V shed 7 bases, J shed 4 bases, and the junction held 16 bases outside the gene matches. CDR1 and CDR2 (germline): SQVTM, ANQGSEA. The CDR3 extends over 16 amino acids. The CDR3 region is CSAVTQVRGPSDTQYF. CDR3 nucleotides: TGCAGCGCTGTTACACAAGTCAGGGGGCCGTCAGATACGCAGTATTTT.

This clonotype was counted at least ten times. This chain connects TRBV12-3 or TRBV12-4 to TRBJ1-5; D is uncertain. Trimming left V 2 bases short and J 5 bases short, with 4 bases between. The CDR3 extends over 12 amino acids. The CDR3 nucleotides are TGTGCCAGCAGTTTATACGATCAGCCCCAGCATTTT. Protein product: CASSLYDQPQHF.

The chain couples TRBV29-1 to TRBJ2-5; 11 nucleotides agree with TRBD1. The V gene's germline CDR1 is SQVTM and CDR2 ANQGSEA. This CDR3 is 15 amino acids long. V trimming: 1 base; J trimming: 9 bases; junction bases outside the gene matches: 10. CDR3 in DNA: TGCAGCGTTGAAGCGGACAGGGGGCGAGTAAAGGCCCAGTACTTC. Encoded protein: CSVEADRGRVKAQYF.

This clonotype appeared many times. The J gene is TRBJ2-1, the V gene TRBV4-2, with 9 bases lining up with TRBD1. This CDR3 comprises 16 residues. The J segment lost 7 bases and the V segment lost 1 base, leaving 8 bases of the junction unmatched. CDR1 and CDR2 (germline): LGHNA, YNFKEQ. This chain's CDR3 is CASSQVEQGAVNEQFF. In nucleotides, the CDR3 is TGTGCCAGCAGCCAAGTAGAACAGGGGGCTGTAAATGAGCAGTTCTTC.

There are a few counts of this clonotype. The genes are TRBV10-3 and TRBJ2-3; 9 bases line up with TRBD2. The germline V gene encodes CDR1 ENHRY and CDR2 SYGVKD. Trimming took 11 bases from V and 0 from J; bases not matched to a gene: 6. The CDR3 covers 14 residues. CDR3 region: CAAGLAGSTDTQYF. The CDR3 DNA reads as TGTGCCGCTGGGCTAGCGGGGAGCACAGATACGCAGTATTTT.

Comment on this clonotype: This may come from a read error, since a much larger clone is one base off. The chain employs TRBV14 and TRBJ2-2, with D perhaps given as TRBD1 or TRBD2 (5 bases each). Germline V gene data show CDR1 as SGHDN and CDR2 as FVKESK. This CDR3 is 14 amino acids long. The CDR3 is CASSRKLGTGELYF. The CDR3 nucleotides are TGTGCCAGCAGTCGCAAACTCGGGACCGGGGAGCTGTATTTT. The variable domain in full, with the rest retrieved from reference TRBV14 and TRBJ2-2, is EAGVTQFPSHSVIEKGQTVTLRCDPISGHDNLYWYRRVMGKEIKFLLHFVKESKQDESGMPNNRFLAERTGGTYSTLKVQPAELEDSGVYFCASSRKLGTGELYFGEGSRLTVL.

This chain joins TRBV4-2 and TRBJ2-1, with D maybe TRBD1 (6 bases). The V gene lost 4 bases and the J gene lost 8 bases, with 12 bases spanning the gap. This CDR3 region has 13 residues. CDR1 and CDR2 (germline): LGHNA, YNFKEQ. The CDR3 DNA reads as TGTGCCAGCAGCCGGGAAGGGGGACATGAGCAGTTCTTC. Its translation is CASSREGGHEQFF.

This clonotype was recorded at least ten times. The gene calls are TRBV6-1 and TRBJ2-7, with 7 bases that match TRBD1. The CDR3 has 14 amino acids. The germline V gene encodes CDR1 MNHNS and CDR2 SASEGT. V lost 6 bases and J lost 3; bases outside the gene matches: 8. Here the CDR3 reads CASSPPPGGYEQYF. The CDR3 bases are TGTGCCAGCAGCCCCCCCCCAGGGGGCTACGAGCAGTACTTC.

This clonotype was detected a few times. The V gene is TRBV5-6, the J gene TRBJ2-7; D is perhaps TRBD1 or TRBD2 (5 bases each). The V gene's germline CDR1 is SGHDT and CDR2 YYEEEE. V shed 0 bases and J shed 7 bases, with 20 bases lying between them. The CDR3 is made up of 16 amino acids. The CDR3 sequence is CASSLDRGPRGVEQYF. Written as DNA, the CDR3 is TGTGCCAGCAGCTTGGATCGGGGACCAAGGGGTGTAGAGCAGTACTTC.

Only a few counts were recorded for this clonotype. CDR3 amino acids: CASSTSIGQEQFF. CDR3 bases: TGTGCCAGCAGCACCTCCATAGGGCAGGAGCAGTTCTTC. The chain combines TRBV5-4 with TRBJ2-1; D not resolved. V was trimmed by 4 bases and J by 10 bases, leaving 15 bases between them. This CDR3 spans 13 amino acids. Germline V gene lookup returns CDR1 SGHNT and CDR2 YYREEE (reference sequence).

Details on this clonotype: One junction end does not reproduce the germline sequence, and a read error may be involved. The CDR3 is CGVVQGPCEQYF. CDR3 DNA sequence: TGCGGCGTTGTGCAGGGTCCCTGCGAGCAGTACTTC. The chain is built from TRBV29-1 and TRBJ2-7; maybe TRBD1 (5 bases). Germline CDR1 and CDR2: SQVTM and ANQGSEA. The CDR3 totals 12 residues.

This clonotype has ten or more counts. The CDR3 nucleotides are TGTGCCAGCAGTTATAACAGGGGTATGGACACTGAAGCTTTCTTT. Translating gives CASSYNRGMDTEAFF. This chain links TRBV6-5 with TRBJ1-1; 7 nucleotides line up with TRBD1. This CDR3 has 15 amino acids. The germline gives CDR1 MNHEY, CDR2 SVGAGI. V lost 3 bases to trimming and J lost 3 bases; unmatched junction nucleotides: 7.

A word on this clonotype: Compared with germline, one end of the junction differs, possibly owing to a read error. This chain joins TRBV4-1 and TRBJ1-6; no definite D call. Germline-derived CDR1 and CDR2 are MGHRA and YSYEKL. The CDR3 length is 15 residues. DNA for the CDR3: TGCGCCAACAGCCAAGATCTTTCCCGGAACTCACCCCTCCACTTT. It yields the protein CANSQDLSRNSPLHF.

About this clonotype itself: A much larger clone lies one base from this, so it may be a read error. J is TRBJ2-2 and V is TRBV29-1; D unclear. V lost 6 bases and J 6 bases, leaving 8 bases between the germline ends. The V gene's germline CDR1 is SQVTM and CDR2 ANQGSEA. This CDR3 is 11 amino acids long. The CDR3 spells CSVAISGELFF. Written as DNA, the CDR3 is TGCAGCGTCGCGATCTCCGGGGAGCTGTTTTTT.

In regard to this clonotype: A much larger clone sits a single nucleotide away, making a read error possible. V usage is TRBV6-2 or TRBV6-3 and J usage is TRBJ2-7, with D perhaps matching TRBD1 (6 bases). The CDR3 sequence is 12 residues long. Germline CDR1 and CDR2: MNHEY and SVGEGT. Trimming stripped 6 bases from V and 5 bases from J, with 11 bases between. The CDR3 loop reads CASRSGQNEQYF. In nucleotides, the CDR3 is TGTGCCAGCAGATCCGGACAGAACGAGCAGTACTTC.

At least ten counts were recorded for this clonotype. The gene calls are TRBV29-1 and TRBJ2-3; TRBD2 matches 10 bases. The germline V gene has CDR1 SQVTM and CDR2 ANQGSEA. The CDR3 extends over 15 amino acids. The V gene end was trimmed by 1 base and the J gene end by 11 bases; junction bases not matched to a gene: 12. CDR3 amino acids: CSVEGAAGGGLGQYF. In DNA form, the CDR3 reads TGCAGCGTTGAAGGAGCAGCGGGAGGGGGACTTGGGCAGTATTTT.

V usage is TRBV5-1 and J usage is TRBJ2-3; D may be TRBD2 (5 bases). Trimming took off 0 bases at V and 4 bases at J, with 12 bases between the two ends. CDR3 length: 15 residues. Per germline, CDR1 SGHRS and CDR2 YFSETQ. DNA of the CDR3: TGCGCCAGCAGCTTGGATGAGCGGCGGGCAGATACGCAGTATTTT. This gives the protein CASSLDERRADTQYF.

For this clonotype: A much larger clone is a single base away; this may be a read error. For the CDR3, the DNA is TGTGCCAGCAACCCCCGCCCGGACAGCGATTGGGGGGGCATTCAGTACTTC. This sequence encodes CASNPRPDSDWGGIQYF. The chain recombines TRBV5-5 with TRBJ2-4; possibly TRBD2 for D (7 bases). This CDR3 has 17 amino acids. In germline, CDR1 is SGHKS, CDR2 YYEKEE (reference sequence). V was shortened by 6 bases and J by 9 bases, with 28 bases between the two germline ends.

This clonotype has ten or more counts. The rearrangement uses TRBV28 and TRBJ2-7; D is ambiguous. The CDR3 is made up of 14 amino acids. Trimming left V 7 bases short and J 0 bases short, with 13 bases between. Germline V gives CDR1 MDHEN, CDR2 SYDVKM. The CDR3 reads CASTNARSSYEQYF. DNA of the CDR3: TGTGCCAGCACCAACGCTCGCAGCTCCTACGAGCAGTACTTC.

Comments on this clonotype: A read error may explain this, as a much larger clone is one base away. Without the conserved terminal phenylalanine or tryptophan, this CDR3 likely stems from a read error. The chain recombines TRBV29-1 with TRBJ1-1, with D possibly being TRBD1 (6 bases). The CDR3 runs to 13 residues. V was pared by 5 bases and J by 5 bases, with 15 bases between. Germline V gene data show CDR1 as SQVTM and CDR2 as ANQGSEA. CDR3 nucleotide sequence: TGCAGCGTTAGATCGGGGGCTAGGACTGAAGCTTTCTAT. This encodes CSVRSGARTEAFY.

To note about this clonotype: An end of the junction does not agree with germline; a read error may underlie this. The chain couples TRBV5-6 to TRBJ2-7; no firm D call. Germline V gene data show CDR1 as SGHDT and CDR2 as YYEEEE. The CDR3 runs 14 residues. In DNA form, the CDR3 reads TGTACCAGCAGCCTGGACGTAAGCTCCTACGAGCAGTACTTC. It encodes CTSSLDVSSYEQYF.

Only one count was recorded for this clonotype. This may arise from a read error, as a much more abundant clone is one base away. The chain combines TRBV12-3 or TRBV12-4 with TRBJ2-6; 10 bases agree with TRBD2. J gave up 3 bases and V 1 base, and 6 bases lay outside the gene matches. This CDR3 has 18 residues. The CDR3 DNA reads TGTGCCAGCAGTTTAGGGCTAGCGGGAGTTGATGGGGCCAACGTCCTGACTTTC. This translates into CASSLGLAGVDGANVLTF.